Listed below are T cell receptor beta chains from one sample, sequenced in a study of T cell responses to AZD1222 COVID-19 vaccine. This table comes from immunoSEQ multiplex PCR, and its TCRdb copy is limited to in-frame clones, with some not included. The sample comprises approximately 150,000 clones, more than 70% of which are singletons, and under 2% rests with the top ten. The specimen was peripheral blood, collected 28 days after the second AZD1222 dose. The receptors were sampled from an adult who received the AZD1222 COVID-19 vaccine. CDR3s include the opening cysteine and the closing phenylalanine or tryptophan. Fields, in order: clone size, D gene, J gene, V gene, CDR3 DNA, CDR3 protein. A D gene is named only where the DNA matches it firmly. Size tells how often a clone was seen (once, few, many) or the class of an expanded clone, and some rows leave it out.

. . TRBJ1-4 TRBV28 TGTGCCAGCAGTCCTACCGTCCGGGAAGATAATGAAAAACTGTTTTTT CASSPTVREDNEKLFF
. . TRBJ2-6 TRBV5-1 TGCGCCAGCAGCACCCCTCCCGGGGCCAACGTCCTGACTTTC CASSTPPGANVLTF
. . TRBJ1-2 TRBV13 TGTGCCAGCATCCGCAGAGGGTACTATGGCTACACCTTC CASIRRGYYGYTF
. TRBD1 TRBJ1-5 TRBV30 TGTGCCTGTAACCCTGGGACAGCTAATCAGCCCCAGCATTTT CACNPGTANQPQHF
. TRBD2 TRBJ2-2 TRBV6-4 TGTGCCAGCAGTGATTCAACTAGCGGAGACACCGGGGAGCTGTTTTTT CASSDSTSGDTGELFF
. . TRBJ2-5 TRBV7-6 TGTGCCAGCAGCTTGCTCCGGCGGCGGGGAACCCCGGAGACCCAGTACTTC CASSLLRRRGTPETQYF
. . TRBJ2-7 TRBV11-2 TGTGCCAGCAGGGAAGGGACCTACGATGAGCAGTACTTC CASREGTYDEQYF
. . TRBJ2-1 TRBV10-1 TGCGCCAGCAGTGAGTCGCTGAGCTCCTACAATGAGCAGTTCTTC CASSESLSSYNEQFF
. . TRBJ2-5 TRBV11-3 TGTGCCAGCAGCTTAAAGGAGACCCAGTACTTC CASSLKETQYF
few TRBD1 TRBJ1-3 TRBV7-9 TGTGCCAGCAGCACCACAGGGGGCGCGTCTGGAAACACCATATATTTT CASSTTGGASGNTIYF
. . TRBJ1-2 TRBV11-2 TGTGCCAGCAGCTTAGTAGTCAGCCCGTCGCGGGGCTACACCTTC CASSLVVSPSRGYTF
. . TRBJ1-5 TRBV24-1 TGTGCCACCGCCGAGGGCAGTTTCAGCAATCAGCCCCAGCATTTT CATAEGSFSNQPQHF
. . TRBJ2-2 TRBV10-1 TGCGCCAGCACCTTAAAGGGGGTAGCGGTCAGTGCGAACACCGGGGAGCTGTTTTTT CASTLKGVAVSANTGELFF
. . TRBJ1-6 TRBV5-4 TGTGCCAGCAGCCCCCCTCGGGGAGCCCTCCACTTT CASSPPRGALHF
. . TRBJ2-1 TRBV6-5 TGTGCCAGCAGTTACGCCGGGGGAGGAAATGAGCAGTTCTTC CASSYAGGGNEQFF
. . TRBJ1-1 TRBV5-1 TGCGCCAGCAGCACAGCCGGGACATTGACCCCGCACGGCTACACTGAAGCTTTCTTT CASSTAGTLTPHGYTEAFF
. TRBD2 TRBJ2-2 TRBV6-4 TGTGCCAGCAGCCCGTCGGGTAGCGGGATCACCGGGGAGCTGTTTTTT CASSPSGSGITGELFF
. . TRBJ2-1 TRBV12-5 TGTGCTAGTGGTCCCACCCAGGGCACTAGCCTGTACAATGAGCAGTTCTTC CASGPTQGTSLYNEQFF
. TRBD1 TRBJ2-7 TRBV18 TGTGCCAGCTCACCGGGAGCCGGGACAGGGGGTAAAGAGCAGTACTTC CASSPGAGTGGKEQYF
. . TRBJ1-1 TRBV6-1 TGTGCCAGCAGTGAGGTTGGACGGATCAACACTGAAGCTTTCTTT CASSEVGRINTEAFF
. TRBD2 TRBJ2-7 TRBV6-2/TRBV6-3 TGTGCCAGCAGTTACCTCGGGGCTAGCGGCGGGAGTTTTTACGAGCAGTACTTC CASSYLGASGGSFYEQYF
few TRBD1 TRBJ1-2 TRBV5-6 TGTGCCAGCAGCCAGGACAGGCGCTACGGCTACACCTTC CASSQDRRYGYTF
. . TRBJ2-5 TRBV15 TGTGCCACCAGCAGGAGGGCCGGTGGAGAGACCCAGTACTTC CATSRRAGGETQYF
. . TRBJ2-1 TRBV27 TGTGCCAGCAGTTGGGGGCACAATGAGCAGTTCTTC CASSWGHNEQFF
. TRBD2 TRBJ2-7 TRBV5-6 TGTGCCAGCAGCTTGGCGGGCGGGAGGTCACACGAGCAGTACTTC CASSLAGGRSHEQYF
. TRBD2 TRBJ2-1 TRBV18 TGTGCCAGCTCACCCGCTGGCGGGAGCCCCTACAATGAGCAGTTCTTC CASSPAGGSPYNEQFF
. . TRBJ1-4 TRBV5-6 TGTGCCAGCACCCCCGCCGGGGCCTCTAATGAAAAACTGTTTTTT CASTPAGASNEKLFF
. . TRBJ2-7 TRBV28 TGTGCCAGCAGTCCGATAGCGGTCCACTACGAGCAGTACTTC CASSPIAVHYEQYF
. TRBD1 TRBJ1-4 TRBV6-6 TGTGCCAGCAGTCCCCCGGGACAGGGGTATGAAAAACTGTTTTTT CASSPPGQGYEKLFF
. . TRBJ1-1 TRBV5-5 TGTGCCAGCAGCTTAGGAGGGTATGGGAGCACTGAAGCTTTCTTT CASSLGGYGSTEAFF
. . TRBJ2-7 TRBV7-6 TGTGCCAGCAGCCCATCCGGGACGGGGACCTACGAGCAGTACTTC CASSPSGTGTYEQYF
. . TRBJ1-4 TRBV3-1/TRBV3-2 TGTGCCAGCAGCCTTAGCGGGCCGCATGAAAAACTGTTTTTT CASSLSGPHEKLFF
. . TRBJ1-5 TRBV4-2 TGTGCCAGCAGCCAAGATGCTAAAGGGGATCAGCCCCAGCATTTT CASSQDAKGDQPQHF
. . TRBJ2-5 TRBV30 TGTGCCTGGGAGGGGGGCCTGACGGAGACCCAGTACTTC CAWEGGLTETQYF
. . TRBJ1-6 TRBV7-2 TGTGCCAGCAGCCCGGGACCCAAATCCTGGCTTAATTCACCCCTCCACTTT CASSPGPKSWLNSPLHF
. . TRBJ1-2 TRBV7-9 TGTGCCAGCAGCCCCGGGATAGCTCTCTATGGCTACACCTTC CASSPGIALYGYTF
. TRBD2 TRBJ2-7 TRBV23-1 TGCGCCAGCAGTCAATGTGGCGGGAGGGCTACCTACGAGCAGTACTTC CASSQCGGRATYEQYF
. . TRBJ1-5 TRBV28 TGTGCCAGCAGTTCAACAGGGTATAATCAGCCCCAGCATTTT CASSSTGYNQPQHF
. . TRBJ1-5 TRBV11-1 TGTGCCAGCAGCTTAGTCGTTCAGCCCCAGCATTTT CASSLVVQPQHF
. . TRBJ2-3 TRBV3-1/TRBV3-2 TGTGCCAGCAGCCGACAGAGGGAGAGGGGCACAGATACGCAGTATTTT CASSRQRERGTDTQYF